This T cell receptor beta chain stems from a study of vaccination and CD4 T cells after COVID-19. Study overall: Overlapping spike peptides from SARS-CoV-2, HCoV-NL63, HCoV-OC43 and HCoV-229E served to stimulate the cells.

Findings and caveats of the study: The researchers studied relatively few convalescent patients and omitted early post-infection timepoints.

This clonotype showed up just a few times. Antigen: not known. The time point denotes: late sampling 161 to 241 days after vaccination in a few convalescent patients. Regarding treatment: roughly 10-day PBMC culture with coronavirus spike peptide pools or control peptides (ViraFEST assay). CD4+ T cells were isolated by negative selection after approximately eleven days of culture. With the Oncomine TCR Beta short-read assay, DNA from cultured CD4+ T cells was sequenced. TCRdb processed the PCR reads anew with MiXCR; each CDR3 protein has one entry. The table shows roughly 15,000 distinct CDR3 sequences, with about 50% occurring only once. This CDR3 contains 13 residues. Germline V lookup: CDR1 SGHTA, CDR2 FQGNSA. V lost 1 base and J lost 7, with 10 bases in between.

The material sequenced was CD4+ T cells from blood, cultured in vitro, taken about 7 months after SARS-CoV-2 vaccination. The chain uses TRBV7-2 and TRBJ1-1; D not resolved. The clonotype comes from a human donor who had recovered from COVID-19. CDR3 protein: CASSLGHTDEAFF. The CDR3 DNA sequence: TGTGCCAGCAGCTTAGGGCACACCGATGAAGCTTTCTTT.